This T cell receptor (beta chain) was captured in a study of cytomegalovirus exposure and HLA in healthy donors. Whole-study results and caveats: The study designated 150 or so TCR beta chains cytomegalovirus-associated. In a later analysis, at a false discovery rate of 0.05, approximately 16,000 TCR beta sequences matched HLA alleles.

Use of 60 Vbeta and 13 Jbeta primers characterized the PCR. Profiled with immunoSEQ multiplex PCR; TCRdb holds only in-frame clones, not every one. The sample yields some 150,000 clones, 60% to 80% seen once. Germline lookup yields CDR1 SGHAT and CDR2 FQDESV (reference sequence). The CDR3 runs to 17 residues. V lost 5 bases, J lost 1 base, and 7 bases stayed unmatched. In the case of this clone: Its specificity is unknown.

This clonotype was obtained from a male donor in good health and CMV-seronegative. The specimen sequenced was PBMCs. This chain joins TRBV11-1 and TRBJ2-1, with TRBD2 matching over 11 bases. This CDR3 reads CASSKSTSGSSYNEQFF. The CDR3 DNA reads TGTGCCAGCAGCAAGAGCACTAGCGGGAGTTCCTACAATGAGCAGTTCTTC.